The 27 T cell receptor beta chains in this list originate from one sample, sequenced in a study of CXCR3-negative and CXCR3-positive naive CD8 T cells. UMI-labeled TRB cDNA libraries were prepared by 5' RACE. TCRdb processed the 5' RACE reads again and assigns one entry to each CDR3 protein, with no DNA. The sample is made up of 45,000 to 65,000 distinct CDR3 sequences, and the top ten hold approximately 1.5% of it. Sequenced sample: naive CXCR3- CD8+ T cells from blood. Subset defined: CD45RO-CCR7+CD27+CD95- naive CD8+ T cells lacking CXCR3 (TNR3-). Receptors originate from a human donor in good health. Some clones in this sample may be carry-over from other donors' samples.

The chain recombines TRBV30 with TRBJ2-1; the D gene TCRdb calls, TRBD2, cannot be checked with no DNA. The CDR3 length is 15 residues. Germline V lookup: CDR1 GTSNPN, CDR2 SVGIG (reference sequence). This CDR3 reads CAWRGLAGRDNEQFF. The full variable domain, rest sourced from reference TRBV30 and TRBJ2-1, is SQTIHQWPATLVQPVGSPLSLECTVEGTSNPNLYWYRQAAGRGLQLLFYSVGIGQISSEVPQNLSASRPQDRQFILSSKKLLLSDSGFYLCAWRGLAGRDNEQFFGPGTRLTVL.

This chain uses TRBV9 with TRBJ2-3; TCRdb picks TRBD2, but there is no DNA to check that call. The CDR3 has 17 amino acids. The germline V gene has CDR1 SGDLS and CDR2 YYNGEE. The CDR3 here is CASSDLLRAGGTDTQYF.

This chain's CDR3 is CASAFYPASNTGELFF. The chain recombines TRBV5-1 with TRBJ2-2; TCRdb designates TRBD1, a call that cannot be tested without DNA. Germline V gene lookup returns CDR1 SGHRS and CDR2 YFSETQ. The CDR3 has 16 residues.

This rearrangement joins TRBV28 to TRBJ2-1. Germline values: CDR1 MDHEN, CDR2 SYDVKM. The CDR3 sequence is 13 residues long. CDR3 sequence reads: CASKRRTDNEQFF. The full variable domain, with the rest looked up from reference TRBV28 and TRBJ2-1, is DVKVTQSSRYLVKRTGEKVFLECVQDMDHENMFWYRQDPGLGLRLIYFSYDVKMKEKGDIPEGYSVSREKKERFSLILESASTNQTSMYLCASKRRTDNEQFFGPGTRLTVL.

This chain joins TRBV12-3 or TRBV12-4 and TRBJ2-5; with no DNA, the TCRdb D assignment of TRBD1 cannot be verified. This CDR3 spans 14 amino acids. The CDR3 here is CASSLGQGRETQYF.

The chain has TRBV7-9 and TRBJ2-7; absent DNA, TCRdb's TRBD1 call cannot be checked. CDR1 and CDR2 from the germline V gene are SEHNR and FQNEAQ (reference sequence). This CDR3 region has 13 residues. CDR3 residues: CASSSRDNYEQYF. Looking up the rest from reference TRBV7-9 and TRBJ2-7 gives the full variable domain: DTGVSQNPRHKITKRGQNVTFRCDPISEHNRLYWYRQTLGQGPEFLTYFQNEAQLEKSRLLSDRFSAERPKGSFSTLEIQRTEQGDSAMYLCASSSRDNYEQYFGPGTRLTVT.

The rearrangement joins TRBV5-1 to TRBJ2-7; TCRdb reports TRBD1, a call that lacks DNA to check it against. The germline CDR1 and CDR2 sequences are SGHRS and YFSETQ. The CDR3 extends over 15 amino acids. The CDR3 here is CASSEGQGILDEQYF.

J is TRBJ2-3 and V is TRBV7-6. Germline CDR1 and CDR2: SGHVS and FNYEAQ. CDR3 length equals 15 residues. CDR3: CASSLALTWTDTQYF.

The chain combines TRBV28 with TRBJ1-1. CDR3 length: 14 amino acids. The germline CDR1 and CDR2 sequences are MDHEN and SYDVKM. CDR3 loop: CASTLDQSYTEAFF.

The CDR3 protein is CATGRDSYNEQFF. This chain links TRBV19 with TRBJ2-1; no DNA is available, so the TRBD1 call from TCRdb remains unchecked. This CDR3 is built from 13 residues. Germline V gives CDR1 LNHDA, CDR2 SQIVND (reference sequence).

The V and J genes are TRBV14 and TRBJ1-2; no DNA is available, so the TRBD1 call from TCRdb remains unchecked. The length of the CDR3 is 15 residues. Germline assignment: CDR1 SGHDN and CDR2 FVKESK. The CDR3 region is CASSQTGTAAQGYTF.

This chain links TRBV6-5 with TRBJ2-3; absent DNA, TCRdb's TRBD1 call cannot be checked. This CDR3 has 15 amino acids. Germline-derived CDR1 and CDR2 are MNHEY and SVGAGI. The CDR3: CASSYRGTNTDTQYF.

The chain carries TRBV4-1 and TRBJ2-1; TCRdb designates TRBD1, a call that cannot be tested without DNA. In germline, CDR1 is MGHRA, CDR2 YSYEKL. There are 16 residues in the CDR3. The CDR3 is CASSQEDRGGYNEQFF.

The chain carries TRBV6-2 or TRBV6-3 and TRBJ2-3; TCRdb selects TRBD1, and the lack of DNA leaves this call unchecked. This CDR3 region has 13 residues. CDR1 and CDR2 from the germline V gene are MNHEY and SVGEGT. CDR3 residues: CASSYGGRGTQYF.

The CDR3: CASSPSRATNEKLFF. The V gene is TRBV7-8, the J gene TRBJ1-4; TCRdb calls TRBD1, which cannot be checked without DNA. The CDR3 is made up of 15 amino acids. CDR1 and CDR2 from the germline V gene are SGHVS and FQNEAQ.

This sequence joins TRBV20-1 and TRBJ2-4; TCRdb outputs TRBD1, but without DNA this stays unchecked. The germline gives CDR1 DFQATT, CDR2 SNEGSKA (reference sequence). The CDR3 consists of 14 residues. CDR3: CSARDHEGPGIQYF.

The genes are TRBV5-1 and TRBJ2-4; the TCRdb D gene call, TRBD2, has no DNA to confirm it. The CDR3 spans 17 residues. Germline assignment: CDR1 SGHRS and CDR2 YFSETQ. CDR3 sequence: CASSLAQSGSAKNIQYF.

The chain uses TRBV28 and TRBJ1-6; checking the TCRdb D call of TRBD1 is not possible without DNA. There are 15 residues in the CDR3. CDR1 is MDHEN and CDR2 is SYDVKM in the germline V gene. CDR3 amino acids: CASSQPPDTVGPLHF.

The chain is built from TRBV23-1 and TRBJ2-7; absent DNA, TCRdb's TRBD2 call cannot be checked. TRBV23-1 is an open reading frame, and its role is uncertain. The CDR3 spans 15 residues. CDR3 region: CASSQISGGAHEQYF.

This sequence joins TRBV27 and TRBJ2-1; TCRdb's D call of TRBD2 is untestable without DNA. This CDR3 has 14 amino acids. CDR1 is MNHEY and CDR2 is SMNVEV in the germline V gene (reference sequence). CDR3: CASSTRGSPYEQFF.

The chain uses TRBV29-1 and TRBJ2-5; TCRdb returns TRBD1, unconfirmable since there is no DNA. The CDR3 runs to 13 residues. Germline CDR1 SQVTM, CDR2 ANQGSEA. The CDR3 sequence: CSVLGGESETQYF.

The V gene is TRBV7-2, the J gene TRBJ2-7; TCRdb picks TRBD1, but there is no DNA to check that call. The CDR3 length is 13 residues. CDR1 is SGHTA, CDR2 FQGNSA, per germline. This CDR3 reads CASSFRGHNEQYF.

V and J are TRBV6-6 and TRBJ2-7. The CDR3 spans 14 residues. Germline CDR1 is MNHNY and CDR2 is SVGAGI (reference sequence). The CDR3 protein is CASSPILPIYEQYF.

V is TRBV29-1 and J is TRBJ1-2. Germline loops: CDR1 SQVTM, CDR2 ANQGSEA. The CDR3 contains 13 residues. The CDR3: CSARHGGDYGYTF.

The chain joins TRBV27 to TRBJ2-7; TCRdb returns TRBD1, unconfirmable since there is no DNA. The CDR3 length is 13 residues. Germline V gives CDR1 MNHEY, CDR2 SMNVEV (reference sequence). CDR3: CASSLSGANEQYF.

The CDR3 loop is CASSLETGLSREQYF. The V and J genes are TRBV5-1 and TRBJ2-7; the TCRdb D gene call, TRBD1, has no DNA to confirm it. The CDR3 contains 15 residues. Germline-derived CDR1 and CDR2 are SGHRS and YFSETQ.

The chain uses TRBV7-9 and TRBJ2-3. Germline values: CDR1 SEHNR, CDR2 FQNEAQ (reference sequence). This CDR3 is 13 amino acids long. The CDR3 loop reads CASSLGGGQAKYF.